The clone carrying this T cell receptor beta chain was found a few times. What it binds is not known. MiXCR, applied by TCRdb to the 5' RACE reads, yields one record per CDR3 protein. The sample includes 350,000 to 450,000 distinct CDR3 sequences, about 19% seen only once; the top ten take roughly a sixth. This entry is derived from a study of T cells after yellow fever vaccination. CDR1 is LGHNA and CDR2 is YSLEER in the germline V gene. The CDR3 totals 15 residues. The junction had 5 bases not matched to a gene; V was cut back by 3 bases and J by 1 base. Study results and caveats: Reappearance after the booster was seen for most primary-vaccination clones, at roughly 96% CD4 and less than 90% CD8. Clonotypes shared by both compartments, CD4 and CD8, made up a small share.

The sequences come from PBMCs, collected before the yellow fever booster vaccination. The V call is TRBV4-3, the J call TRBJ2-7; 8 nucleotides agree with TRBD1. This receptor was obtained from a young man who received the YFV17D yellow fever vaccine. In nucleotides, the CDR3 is TGCGCCAGCAGCCAGGCCAGACAGGGGTCCTACGAGCAGTACTTC. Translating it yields CASSQARQGSYEQYF.